A selection of T cell receptor beta chains follows, all from one sample in a study of shared clonotypes between healthy human individuals. Clones were read by immunoSEQ multiplex PCR, and TCRdb kept only the in-frame ones, dropping some. This table has some 2,500,000 clones, 93% appearing once. Source material: naive CD4+ T cells from PBMCs. Source of these receptors: a young man in good health. Some clones in this sample may be carry-over from other donors' samples. Each CDR3 is given with its conserved first and last residue. The D gene is left open where the match is weak. A row's size may be missing; if present it is once, few, many or a size class.

-	TRBV4-2	TRBJ1-2	once	TGTGCCAGCAGCCACTCCGGGGGGCGCGCCTATGGCTACACCTTC	CASSHSGGRAYGYTF
-	TRBV28	TRBJ1-1	few	TGTGCCAGCAGTTTAGCAGGGAGGGACACTGAAGCTTTCTTT	CASSLAGRDTEAFF
TRBD1	TRBV28	TRBJ2-1	-	TGTGCCAGCACCCTCGGGACAGGGGGCTACAATGAGCAGTTCTTC	CASTLGTGGYNEQFF
-	TRBV5-1	TRBJ1-1	once	TGCGCCAGCAGTCCTACCCCTCAAGGGAATGCTGAAGCTTTCTTT	CASSPTPQGNAEAFF
TRBD2	TRBV5-1	TRBJ2-1	-	TGCGCCAGCCGGGAGGGGGTCTACAATGAGCAGTTCTTC	CASREGVYNEQFF
TRBD2	TRBV19	TRBJ2-3	-	TGTGCCAGTAGCACGGAGTGGGAGGGCCGCACAGATACGCAGTATTTT	CASSTEWEGRTDTQYF
-	TRBV9	TRBJ2-1	once	TGTGCCAGCAGCTCGAGGGGCCGAAGTCTGAGCTCCTACAATGAGCAGTTCTTC	CASSSRGRSLSSYNEQFF
-	TRBV7-3	TRBJ2-1	-	TGTGCCAGCAGCTTACAGGTGCCCGGGAGTGGATACAATGAGCAGTTCTTC	CASSLQVPGSGYNEQFF
-	TRBV6-6	TRBJ2-3	-	TGTGCCAGCAGTTCCGCTAACACAGATACGCAGTATTTT	CASSSANTDTQYF
-	TRBV18	TRBJ2-7	-	TGTGCCAGCTCACGAGACAGCTACGAGCAGTACTTC	CASSRDSYEQYF
-	TRBV29-1	TRBJ2-2	-	TGCAGCGTTTCAGCGAACACCGGGGAGCTGTTTTTT	CSVSANTGELFF
-	TRBV11-3	TRBJ2-3	-	TGTGCCAGCAGCGACCACGGCGGGGCGCCGGGGGATACGCAGTATTTT	CASSDHGGAPGDTQYF
-	TRBV5-8	TRBJ2-3	-	TGTGCCAGCAGCTTGCGTTGGGAAGATACGCAGTATTTT	CASSLRWEDTQYF
-	TRBV7-8	TRBJ1-1	few	TGTGCCAGCAGCCAGGGGATGAACACTGAAGCTTTCTTT	CASSQGMNTEAFF
-	TRBV18	TRBJ2-1	-	TGTGCCAGCTCACACCCGACAGAATACAATGAGCAGTTCTTC	CASSHPTEYNEQFF
-	TRBV7-9	TRBJ2-2	-	TGTGCCAGCAGCTTAGCGTCGGTAGCCAACACCGGGGAGCTGTTTTTT	CASSLASVANTGELFF
TRBD2	TRBV7-9	TRBJ2-1	-	TGTGCCAGCAGCCTCCGGCCACTAGCGGGAGACAATGAGCAGTTCTTC	CASSLRPLAGDNEQFF
TRBD1	TRBV9	TRBJ2-1	-	TGTGCCAGCAGCGTAGTAGGTCGACAGGGAGTAAAAAATGAGCAGTTCTTC	CASSVVGRQGVKNEQFF
TRBD2	TRBV5-4	TRBJ2-3	-	TGTGCCAGCAGCTTGGGGACTAGCGGGGCCACAGATACGCAGTATTTT	CASSLGTSGATDTQYF
TRBD2	TRBV29-1	TRBJ2-1	-	TGCAGCGTCGCGCTGACTAGCGGGAGGAGTCGAGGTGAGCAGTTCTTC	CSVALTSGRSRGEQFF
TRBD2	TRBV6-5	TRBJ2-7	-	TGTGCCAGCAGCCGGGACTATTACGAGCAGTACTTC	CASSRDYYEQYF
TRBD2	TRBV5-1	TRBJ2-1	-	TGCGCCAGCAGCTCCAGCGGGAGTGAAAATGAGCAGTTCTTC	CASSSSGSENEQFF
-	TRBV10-3	TRBJ1-2	-	TGTGCCATCAGTCCCAGAGTGGATGTTCAGGGGAGATATGGCTACACCTTC	CAISPRVDVQGRYGYTF
-	TRBV5-5	TRBJ1-1	once	TGTGCCAGCAGCTTAAGGGGGGCAGGCACTGAAGCTTTCTTT	CASSLRGAGTEAFF
-	TRBV19	TRBJ1-5	-	TGTTCGACCTCGAAAACGGGGCAGCCCCAGCATTTT	CSTSKTGQPQHF
TRBD2	TRBV5-1	TRBJ2-2	-	TGCGCCAGCAGCCTAACTAGCGGGGCGAACACCGGGGAGCTGTTTTTT	CASSLTSGANTGELFF
TRBD2	TRBV5-3	TRBJ2-7	-	TGTGCCGGGATGGGACTACACTCCTACGAGCAGTACTTC	CAGMGLHSYEQYF
-	TRBV6-5	TRBJ2-5	-	TGTGCCAGCACGTCGCCGACTAGCCAAGAGACCCAGTACTTC	CASTSPTSQETQYF
-	TRBV5-1	TRBJ2-7	-	TGCGCCAGCAGCTTGGGATCTTTAACGGGAGAGCAGTACTTC	CASSLGSLTGEQYF